This T cell receptor beta chain was sequenced in a study of T cell repertoires in cytomegalovirus infection. Via MiXCR, TCRdb re-called the reads, giving one row per CDR3 protein. The table lists about 230,000 distinct CDR3 sequences, 6% to 8% of them singletons. V dropped 1 base and J dropped 6; count of bases not matched to a gene: 1. Per the germline V gene, CDR1 is SEHNR and CDR2 is FQNEAQ (reference sequence). The CDR3 has 13 residues. In the case of this clonotype: This may be a read error, as it is one base from a much larger clone.

The sample comprised PBMCs. This receptor was identified in a human donor in good health (CMV status not recorded). Some clones in this sample may be carry-over from other donors' samples. The chain carries TRBV7-9 and TRBJ1-1; 8 bases fit TRBD1. The CDR3 bases are TGTGCCAGCAGCTTAGAACAGGGGGCTGAAGCTTTCTTT. Translated: CASSLEQGAEAFF.